This TCR beta chain is drawn from a study of T cells in Graves' hyperthyroidism and ophthalmopathy. Study information: Blood was drawn when the patient was first diagnosed and still untreated. Overall study results and limits: In the analysis, a 13 V-J model separated ophthalmopathy from stable hyperthyroidism. Blood also carried most thyroid clonotypes expanded above 0.001.

This clonotype was counted many times. Its antigen is not identified. The blood specimen was taken at initial hyperthyroidism diagnosis, before any ophthalmopathy symptoms. V lost 7 bases, J lost 5 bases, and 27 bases lay in between. In germline, CDR1 is MNHNS, CDR2 SASEGT. This CDR3 is 17 amino acids long. TCR beta CDR3 regions were amplified from RNA transcripts. An initial round of RT-PCR targeting the TCR CDR3 relied on the HTBI primer set. From the multiplex PCR reads, TCRdb called clonotypes with MiXCR, one entry per CDR3 protein. Of almost 600,000 distinct CDR3 sequences in the sample, about 14% were seen once.

The chain carries TRBV6-1 and TRBJ2-7, with a weak D call TRBD1 (5 bases). Sample: blood. The TCR originated in a woman under 40 with Graves' hyperthyroidism that later progressed to Graves' ophthalmopathy. As DNA, the CDR3 is TGTGCCAGCATTACAAGCACAGGTTTAAGAAGCCTCCACGAGCAGTACTTC. Its protein product is CASITSTGLRSLHEQYF.